The 23 T cell receptor beta chains below were found in one sample sequenced in a study of blood T cell repertoires in COVID-19 (dated by TCRdb to 2018 to 2020). Libraries were made using the immunoSEQ multiplex PCR assay. In TCRdb, the immuneACCESS table is reduced to in-frame sequences with V and J assigned. These tables do not hold every clone; where another copy was compared, an unresolved V gene accounts for under half, and the others remain unexplained. This sample lists 250,000 to 350,000 clones; 80% to 90% were detected once. The top ten clonotypes cover about 1.2% of the sample. Sequences were obtained from peripheral blood. These receptors were collected from a woman between 45 and 60 years old with acute or convalescent COVID-19.

The V gene is TRBV18, the J gene TRBJ2-5; D remains ambiguous. The V gene's germline CDR1 is KGHSH and CDR2 LQKENI. The CDR3 is made up of 13 amino acids. The V end was cut by 4 bases, the J end by 3 bases, with 9 bases between. CDR3 DNA: TGTGCCAGCTCACGCACTCAAGAAGAGACCCAGTACTTC. Its protein product is CASSRTQEETQYF.

V is TRBV19 and J is TRBJ2-1; 13 positions agree with TRBD2. With V trimmed by 2 bases and J by 6 bases, 4 bases remained unmatched. Germline V gene sequence: CDR1 LNHDA, CDR2 SQIVND (reference sequence). There are 16 residues in the CDR3. The CDR3 loop reads CASSILGLAGSNEQFF. The DNA for the CDR3 is TGTGCCAGTAGTATATTGGGACTAGCGGGAAGCAATGAGCAGTTCTTC.

This chain uses TRBV5-4 with TRBJ2-2; 8 nucleotides align to TRBD1. The V segment lost 5 bases and the J segment 7 bases; nucleotides outside the gene matches: 7. Germline CDR1 reads SGHNT; CDR2 reads YYREEE (reference sequence). This CDR3 spans 14 amino acids. The CDR3 sequence is CASRRQGFVGELFF. The CDR3 region has the DNA TGTGCCAGCAGAAGACAGGGGTTCGTCGGGGAGCTGTTTTTT.

The chain is built from TRBV27 and TRBJ2-7; 8 bases match TRBD2. The CDR3 has 14 amino acids. With 4 bases clipped from V and 2 bases from J, the junction kept 4 bases outside the gene matches. CDR1 MNHEY and CDR2 SMNVEV come from the germline V gene (reference sequence). As DNA, the CDR3 is TGTGCCAGCAGTTCCAAGCGGGAGACCTACGAGCAGTACTTC. Protein sequence: CASSSKRETYEQYF.

The J gene is TRBJ1-2, the V gene TRBV3-1 (or the pseudogene TRBV3-2); weak D call: TRBD1 (6 bases). This CDR3 comprises 15 residues. The V gene lost 6 bases and the J gene lost 0 bases, with 14 bases spanning the gap. Germline CDR1 and CDR2: LGHDT and YNNKEL (reference sequence). CDR3 in amino acids: CASSRNRVSNYGYTF. CDR3 in DNA: TGTGCCAGCAGTAGGAACAGGGTTTCTAACTATGGCTACACCTTC.

The rearrangement links TRBV5-1 to TRBJ1-1, with 9 nucleotides matching TRBD1. Germline lookup yields CDR1 SGHRS and CDR2 YFSETQ. The CDR3 has 13 residues. V shed 4 bases, J shed 4 bases, and the junction held 2 bases outside the gene matches. The CDR3 sequence is CASSTGGRTEAFF. CDR3 nucleotide sequence: TGCGCCAGCAGCACAGGGGGCCGCACTGAAGCTTTCTTT. Full variable domain (rest looked up from reference TRBV5-1 and TRBJ1-1): KAGVTQTPRYLIKTRGQQVTLSCSPISGHRSVSWYQQTPGQGLQFLFEYFSETQRNKGNFPGRFSGRQFSNSRSEMNVSTLELGDSALYLCASSTGGRTEAFFGQGTRLTVV.

The chain is built from TRBV5-6 and TRBJ2-3; 11 positions agree with TRBD1. The CDR3 has 15 amino acids. Trimming removed 5 bases from V and 2 bases from J; junction bases left unmatched: 4. The germline gives CDR1 SGHDT, CDR2 YYEEEE. The CDR3 region is CASSKDRGPTDTQYF. The CDR3 DNA reads TGTGCCAGCAGTAAGGACAGGGGGCCCACAGATACGCAGTATTTT.

This sequence joins TRBV4-3 and TRBJ2-7, with 7 bases lining up with TRBD1. In germline, CDR1 is LGHNA, CDR2 YSLEER. This CDR3 contains 15 residues. V trimming: 3 bases; J trimming: 7 bases; junction bases outside the gene matches: 12. For the CDR3, the DNA is TGCGCCAGCAGCCATGACATCCGGGACAGAGGGGAGCAGTACTTC. It codes for CASSHDIRDRGEQYF.

This rearrangement joins TRBV6-1 to TRBJ1-1; D gene unclear. There are 13 residues in the CDR3. Per germline, CDR1 MNHNS and CDR2 SASEGT. Trimming took 3 bases from V and 3 from J, leaving 8 bases between them. CDR3 bases: TGTGCCAGCAGTGATCGGTACGACACTGAAGCTTTCTTT. It encodes CASSDRYDTEAFF.

The chain carries TRBV5-1 and TRBJ1-1; no clear D gene. V was cut by 0 bases and J by 3 bases, with 6 bases left in between. This CDR3 is built from 13 residues. Per germline, CDR1 SGHRS and CDR2 YFSETQ. CDR3 nucleotide sequence: TGCGCCAGCAGCTTGGACGGTCACACTGAAGCTTTCTTT. Amino acid sequence: CASSLDGHTEAFF.

J is TRBJ2-3 and V is TRBV3-1 (or the pseudogene TRBV3-2), with D perhaps TRBD2 (5 bases). This CDR3 is built from 14 residues. Trimming shortened V by 5 bases and J by 2 bases, and 11 bases separated the two germline ends. The germline gives CDR1 LGHDT, CDR2 YNNKEL (reference sequence). The CDR3 sequence: CASSAGSFTDTQYF. The CDR3 DNA sequence: TGTGCCAGCAGCGCGGGCTCTTTCACAGATACGCAGTATTTT.

The CDR3 sequence is CASSRTSGTEAFF. The DNA for the CDR3 is TGTGCCTCTAGTAGGACCAGCGGAACTGAAGCTTTCTTT. V gene TRBV7-7 combines with J gene TRBJ1-1; no definite D call. The CDR3 consists of 13 residues. V gave up 11 bases and J gave up 5 bases, with 18 bases separating them. Germline V CDR1 and CDR2: SSHAT, FNYEAQ (reference sequence).

This rearrangement joins TRBV30 to TRBJ2-1, with D perhaps TRBD2 (7 bases). Germline V gene lookup returns CDR1 GTSNPN and CDR2 SVGIG (reference sequence). The length of the CDR3 is 18 residues. V lost 0 bases and J lost 2, with 20 bases in between. The chain's CDR3 is CAWSVPEGGRSAYNEQFF. The CDR3 region has the DNA TGTGCCTGGAGTGTACCCGAGGGGGGGAGATCGGCCTACAATGAGCAGTTCTTC. The variable domain in full, with the rest retrieved from reference TRBV30 and TRBJ2-1, is SQTIHQWPATLVQPVGSPLSLECTVEGTSNPNLYWYRQAAGRGLQLLFYSVGIGQISSEVPQNLSASRPQDRQFILSSKKLLLSDSGFYLCAWSVPEGGRSAYNEQFFGPGTRLTVL.

This clone was seen a single time. The same CDR3 arises from other DNA sequences in this sample as well. The V call is TRBV3-1 (or the pseudogene TRBV3-2), the J call TRBJ1-5, with TRBD1 matching over 8 bases. J gave up 7 bases and V 4 bases, and 3 bases lay outside the gene matches. Germline assignment: CDR1 LGHDT and CDR2 YNNKEL (reference sequence). The CDR3 has 13 residues. The CDR3 coding sequence is TGTGCCAGCAGCCGAGACAGGGGACAGCCCCAGCATTTT. It translates to CASSRDRGQPQHF.

This clone was found a few times. The V call is TRBV18, the J call TRBJ1-1; unclear D gene. V was trimmed by 3 bases and J by 4 bases, leaving 12 bases between them. Germline CDR1 and CDR2: KGHSH and LQKENI. The CDR3 totals 14 residues. This chain's CDR3 is CASSPSTLGTEAFF. CDR3 bases: TGTGCCAGCTCACCGTCGACCCTAGGCACTGAAGCTTTCTTT.

V and J are TRBV3-1 (or the pseudogene TRBV3-2) and TRBJ1-1, with 10 bases that match TRBD1. Trimming removed 3 bases from V and 1 base from J; junction bases left unmatched: 2. CDR1 and CDR2 from the germline V gene are LGHDT and YNNKEL (reference sequence). This CDR3 region has 15 residues. The CDR3 region is CASSHGDRGNTEAFF. The CDR3 region has the DNA TGTGCCAGCAGCCATGGGGACAGGGGGAACACTGAAGCTTTCTTT.

The CDR3 bases are TGCGCCAGCAGCTTGGGGACAAATCTCGAAAAACTGTTTTTT. Translation gives CASSLGTNLEKLFF. The V call is TRBV5-1, the J call TRBJ1-4, with a weak D call TRBD1 (5 bases). The germline V gene has CDR1 SGHRS and CDR2 YFSETQ. This CDR3 contains 14 residues. With 0 bases removed from V and 8 bases from J, the gap between germline ends came to 11 bases. The complete variable domain, with remaining parts taken from reference TRBV5-1 and TRBJ1-4, reads KAGVTQTPRYLIKTRGQQVTLSCSPISGHRSVSWYQQTPGQGLQFLFEYFSETQRNKGNFPGRFSGRQFSNSRSEMNVSTLELGDSALYLCASSLGTNLEKLFFGSGTQLSVL.

The chain has TRBV5-1 and TRBJ2-6; D gene ambiguous. CDR1 and CDR2 from the germline V gene are SGHRS and YFSETQ. The CDR3 spans 14 residues. Trimming left V 3 bases short and J 2 bases short, with 6 bases between. The CDR3 DNA follows: TGCGCCAGCAGCTCCGGTCCTGGGGCCAACGTCCTGACTTTC. Translating gives CASSSGPGANVLTF.

The V call is TRBV19, the J call TRBJ1-3; D remains unclear. Per the germline V gene, CDR1 is LNHDA and CDR2 is SQIVND (reference sequence). This CDR3 contains 14 residues. Trimming stripped 5 bases from V and 0 bases from J, with 8 bases between. In DNA, the CDR3 is TGTGCCAGTAGTCTCGCAGGCTCTGGAAACACCATATATTTT. It is translated as CASSLAGSGNTIYF.

This clone was detected a few times. This chain joins TRBV2 and TRBJ2-7, with 7 positions matching TRBD1. CDR1 SNHLY and CDR2 FYNNEI come from the germline V gene. This CDR3 is 10 amino acids long. This CDR3 reads CASSTGDHVV. CDR3 bases: TGTGCCAGCAGTACAGGGGATCACGTCGTC.

The V gene is TRBV7-8, the J gene TRBJ1-5, with 8 nucleotides matching TRBD1. The V gene end was trimmed by 3 bases and the J gene end by 1 base; junction bases not matched to a gene: 5. Germline V lookup: CDR1 SGHVS, CDR2 FQNEAQ. CDR3 length: 16 residues. In DNA, the CDR3 is TGTGCCAGCAGCTTCACCGGACAGGGAAGCAATCAGCCCCAGCATTTT. Amino acid sequence: CASSFTGQGSNQPQHF. The full variable domain, its missing parts supplied by reference TRBV7-8 and TRBJ1-5, is GAGVSQSPRYKVAKRGQDVALRCDPISGHVSLFWYQQALGQGPEFLTYFQNEAQLDKSGLPSDRFFAERPEGSVSTLKIQRTQQEDSAVYLCASSFTGQGSNQPQHFGDGTRLSIL.

This CDR3 reads CASSSGQIYGYTF. Written as DNA, the CDR3 is TGTGCCAGCAGCTCCGGACAGATCTATGGCTACACCTTC. The genes are TRBV7-2 and TRBJ1-2; D might be TRBD1 (6 bases). Trimming cost V 4 bases and J 4 bases, with 10 bases left between them. Germline assignment: CDR1 SGHTA and CDR2 FQGNSA. This CDR3 spans 13 amino acids.

The V gene is TRBV6-5, the J gene TRBJ1-2; the match to TRBD1 covers 8 bases. CDR1 and CDR2 (germline): MNHEY, SVGAGI. J was trimmed by 3 bases and V by 0 bases; bases with no gene match: 6. CDR3 length equals 16 residues. The DNA for the CDR3 is TGTGCCAGCAGTTACTCGCGCGTACAGGGGGACTATGGCTACACCTTC. It is translated as CASSYSRVQGDYGYTF.